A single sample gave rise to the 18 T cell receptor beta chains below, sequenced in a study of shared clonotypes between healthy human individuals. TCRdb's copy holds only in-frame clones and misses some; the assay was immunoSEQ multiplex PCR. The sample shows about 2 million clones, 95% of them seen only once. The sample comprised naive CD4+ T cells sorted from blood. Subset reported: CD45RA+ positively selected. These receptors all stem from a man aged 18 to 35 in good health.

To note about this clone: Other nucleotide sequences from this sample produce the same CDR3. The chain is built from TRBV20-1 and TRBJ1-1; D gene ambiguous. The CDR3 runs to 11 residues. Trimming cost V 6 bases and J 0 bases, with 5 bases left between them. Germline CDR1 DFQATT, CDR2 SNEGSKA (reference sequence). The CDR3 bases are TGCAGTGCGGTCATGAACACTGAAGCTTTCTTT. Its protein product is CSAVMNTEAFF.

CDR3 region: CASSLLGTNYLQETQYF. In DNA, the CDR3 is TGCGCCAGCAGCTTGTTGGGGACAAATTATCTCCAAGAGACCCAGTACTTC. The chain combines TRBV5-1 with TRBJ2-5; D may be TRBD1 (6 bases). This CDR3 comprises 17 residues. From germline, CDR1 is SGHRS and CDR2 YFSETQ. V lost 1 base and J lost 1, with 17 bases in between.

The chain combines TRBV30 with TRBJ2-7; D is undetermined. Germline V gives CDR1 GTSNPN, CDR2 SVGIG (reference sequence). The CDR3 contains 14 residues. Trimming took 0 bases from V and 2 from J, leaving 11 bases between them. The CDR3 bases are TGTGCCTGGAGTGTATACAGTTTTACCTACGAGCAGTACTTC. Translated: CAWSVYSFTYEQYF.

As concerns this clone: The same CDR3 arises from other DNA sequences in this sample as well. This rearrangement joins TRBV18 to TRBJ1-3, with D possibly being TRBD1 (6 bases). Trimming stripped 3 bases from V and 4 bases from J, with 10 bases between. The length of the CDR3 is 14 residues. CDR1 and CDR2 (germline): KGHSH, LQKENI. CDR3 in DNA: TGTGCCAGCTCACCTACAGGGCCCGGAAACACCATATATTTT. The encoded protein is CASSPTGPGNTIYF.

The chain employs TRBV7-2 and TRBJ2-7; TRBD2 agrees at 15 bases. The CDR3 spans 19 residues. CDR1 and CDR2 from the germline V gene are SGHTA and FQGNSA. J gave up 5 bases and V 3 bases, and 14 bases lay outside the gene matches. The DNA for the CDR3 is TGTGCCAGCAGCTTTATCAGTCTAGGACTAGCGGGGGGGCTGAACGAGCAGTACTTC. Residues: CASSFISLGLAGGLNEQYF.

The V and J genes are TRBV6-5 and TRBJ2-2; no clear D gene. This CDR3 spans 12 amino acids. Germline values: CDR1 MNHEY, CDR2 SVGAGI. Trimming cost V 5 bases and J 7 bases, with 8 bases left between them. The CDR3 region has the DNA TGTGCCAGCAGTACCCCCGGCGGGGAGCTGTTTTTT. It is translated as CASSTPGGELFF.

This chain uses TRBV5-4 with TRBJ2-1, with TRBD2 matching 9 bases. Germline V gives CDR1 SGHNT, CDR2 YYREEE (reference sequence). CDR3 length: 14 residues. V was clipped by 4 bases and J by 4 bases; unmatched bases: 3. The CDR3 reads CASSPTSGYNEQFF. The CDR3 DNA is TGTGCCAGCAGCCCGACTAGCGGTTACAATGAGCAGTTCTTC.

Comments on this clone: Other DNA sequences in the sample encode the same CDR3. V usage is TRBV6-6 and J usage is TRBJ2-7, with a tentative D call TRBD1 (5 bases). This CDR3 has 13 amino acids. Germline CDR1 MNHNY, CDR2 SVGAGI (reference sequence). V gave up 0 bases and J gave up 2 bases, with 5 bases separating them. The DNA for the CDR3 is TGTGCCAGCAGTTACTCCAGGGCCTACGAGCAGTACTTC. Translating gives CASSYSRAYEQYF.

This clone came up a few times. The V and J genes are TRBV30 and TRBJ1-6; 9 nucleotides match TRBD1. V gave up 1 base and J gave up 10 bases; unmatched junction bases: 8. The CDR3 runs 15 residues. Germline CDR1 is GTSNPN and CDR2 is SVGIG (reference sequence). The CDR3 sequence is CAWSASGTGNSPLHF. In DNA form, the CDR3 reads TGTGCCTGGAGTGCTAGTGGGACAGGGAACTCACCCCTCCACTTT.

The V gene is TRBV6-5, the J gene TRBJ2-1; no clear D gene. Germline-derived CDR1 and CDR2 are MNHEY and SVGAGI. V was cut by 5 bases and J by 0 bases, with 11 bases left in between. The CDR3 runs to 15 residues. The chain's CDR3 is CASSLTPSSYNEQFF. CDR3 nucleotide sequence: TGTGCCAGCAGTCTGACTCCGAGCTCCTACAATGAGCAGTTCTTC.

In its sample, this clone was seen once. CDR3 bases: TGTGCCAGCAGTGGTTATGGATTGAGTGGCTACACCTTC. This codes for CASSGYGLSGYTF. J is TRBJ1-2 and V is TRBV25-1; no clear D. Germline CDR1 and CDR2: MGHDK and SYGVNS. CDR3 length: 13 amino acids. V was trimmed by 4 bases and J by 7 bases, leaving 13 bases between them.

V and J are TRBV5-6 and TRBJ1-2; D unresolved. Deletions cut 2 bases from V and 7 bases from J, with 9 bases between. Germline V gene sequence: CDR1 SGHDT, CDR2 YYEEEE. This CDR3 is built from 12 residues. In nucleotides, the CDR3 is TGTGCCAGCAGCTTAGTCGATGCTGGCTACACCTTC. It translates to CASSLVDAGYTF.

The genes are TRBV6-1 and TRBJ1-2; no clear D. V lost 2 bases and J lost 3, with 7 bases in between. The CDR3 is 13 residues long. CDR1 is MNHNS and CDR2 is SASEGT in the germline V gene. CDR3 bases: TGTGCCAGCAGTGAAAACCCTTACTATGGCTACACCTTC. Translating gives CASSENPYYGYTF.

The CDR3 is CASSLDPTGPNSPLHF. In DNA, the CDR3 is TGTGCCAGCAGCTTAGATCCGACAGGGCCTAATTCACCCCTCCACTTT. The chain couples TRBV11-2 to TRBJ1-6; the match to TRBD1 covers 7 bases. Germline V gives CDR1 SGHAT, CDR2 FQNNGV. This CDR3 region has 16 residues. V shed 0 bases and J 6 bases; nucleotides not matched to a gene: 5.

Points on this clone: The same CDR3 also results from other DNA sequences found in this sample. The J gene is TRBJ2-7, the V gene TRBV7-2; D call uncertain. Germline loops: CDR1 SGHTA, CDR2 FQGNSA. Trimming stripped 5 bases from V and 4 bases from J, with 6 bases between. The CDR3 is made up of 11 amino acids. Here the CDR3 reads CASSGRYEQYF. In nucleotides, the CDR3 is TGTGCCAGCAGCGGTAGATACGAGCAGTACTTC.

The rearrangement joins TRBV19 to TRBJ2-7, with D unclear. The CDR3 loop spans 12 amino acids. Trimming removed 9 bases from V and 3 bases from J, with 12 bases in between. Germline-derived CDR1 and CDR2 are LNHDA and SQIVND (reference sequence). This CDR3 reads CASRSDNYEQYF. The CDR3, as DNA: TGTGCCAGCAGATCAGACAACTACGAGCAGTACTTC.

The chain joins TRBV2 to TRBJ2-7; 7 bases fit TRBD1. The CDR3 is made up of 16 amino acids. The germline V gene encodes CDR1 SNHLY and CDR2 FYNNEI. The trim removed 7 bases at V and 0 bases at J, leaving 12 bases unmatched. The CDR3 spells CASKGRDRIISYEQYF. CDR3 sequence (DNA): TGTGCCAGCAAGGGCCGGGACAGAATTATCTCCTACGAGCAGTACTTC.

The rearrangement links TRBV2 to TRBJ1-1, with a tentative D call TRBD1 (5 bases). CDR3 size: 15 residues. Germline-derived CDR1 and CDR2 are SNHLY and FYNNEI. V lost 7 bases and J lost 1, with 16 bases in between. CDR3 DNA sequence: TGTGCCAGCACCGAAGTGAGGGGACCGAACACTGAAGCTTTCTTT. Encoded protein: CASTEVRGPNTEAFF.